This TCR beta chain was sequenced during a study of cytomegalovirus exposure and HLA in healthy donors. Germline V gene lookup returns CDR1 MNHEY and CDR2 SVGAGI. The CDR3 spans 11 residues. V lost 10 bases, J lost 4 bases, and 10 bases lay in between. Primers included in the PCR were 60 Vbeta and 13 Jbeta primers. Here immunoSEQ multiplex PCR was the method, and the copy in TCRdb shows in-frame clones only, minus some. The data contain under 130,000 clones, roughly 71% of them singletons. This clone occurred many times. The gene calls are TRBV6-5 and TRBJ1-1, with a weak D call TRBD1 (6 bases). This TCR derives from a man aged 40-50 years in good health and CMV-seropositive. The sequenced material came from PBMCs. CDR3 sequence (DNA): TGTGCCACCGAACAGGGCACTGAAGCTTTCTTT. Its protein is CATEQGTEAFF.